One sample yielded the 5 T cell receptor beta chains listed below, sequenced in a study of control samples from healthy donors and cancer patients. The method was immunoSEQ multiplex PCR; TCRdb's version includes in-frame clones alone and lacks a portion of them. Of under 85,000 clones listed, approximately 94% were seen once; the top ten hold roughly 1.2%. Sequenced sample: PBMCs. Source of these receptors: a woman aged 35 to 49 with lung cancer.

J is TRBJ1-6 and V is TRBV24-1; D remains unclear. The germline V and J ends were trimmed by 3 bases and 0 bases, with 5 bases remaining between them. The CDR3 extends over 15 amino acids. Germline lookup yields CDR1 KGHDR and CDR2 SFDVKD. CDR3 residues: CATSDGSSYNSPLHF. For the CDR3, the DNA is TGTGCCACCAGTGATGGGAGCTCCTATAATTCACCCCTCCACTTT.

The CDR3 is CSVERDTQYF. The CDR3 DNA follows: TGCAGCGTTGAGAGAGATACGCAGTATTTT. V usage is TRBV29-1 and J usage is TRBJ2-3; D is undetermined. Looked up from germline, CDR1 is SQVTM and CDR2 is ANQGSEA. V was cut by 3 bases and J by 5 bases, with 3 bases left in between. This CDR3 contains 10 residues.

In this sample, this clone turned up once. J is TRBJ2-2 and V is TRBV27; possible D gene TRBD2, 5 bases. CDR1 MNHEY and CDR2 SMNVEV come from the germline V gene (reference sequence). This CDR3 contains 12 residues. The CDR3: CGGFTNTGELFF. The CDR3, as DNA: TGTGGAGGGTTTACGAACACCGGGGAGCTGTTTTTT.

The chain is built from TRBV4-1 and TRBJ1-2, with D tentatively TRBD1 (5 bases). The CDR3 length is 14 residues. Trimming shortened V by 1 base and J by 8 bases, and 14 bases separated the two germline ends. CDR1 is MGHRA and CDR2 is YSYEKL in the germline V gene. The CDR3 bases are TGCGCCAGCAGCCAAGTGAGGGACCGCGCGGGCTACACCTTC. Translation gives CASSQVRDRAGYTF.

The V gene is TRBV28, the J gene TRBJ1-4; no clear D. Germline V gene sequence: CDR1 MDHEN, CDR2 SYDVKM. V was cut by 6 bases and J by 1 base, with 9 bases left in between. The CDR3 has 14 residues. The CDR3 reads CASRGPETNEKLFF. CDR3 DNA: TGTGCCAGCAGGGGCCCTGAAACTAATGAAAAACTGTTTTTT.